A selection of T cell receptor beta chains follows, all from one sample in a study of T-cell memory formation after mild COVID-19. TCRdb itself ran the 5' RACE reads through MiXCR, one entry per CDR3 protein. Here the sample spans about 350,000 distinct CDR3 sequences, around 15% being singletons. Input material: PBMCs or a T cell subset sorted from them (not recorded which). Receptors originate from a man between 18 and 29 years old who had mild COVID-19 (a few samples of this study predate the infection). Cell type and time point are not known. Both conserved end residues are part of each CDR3. Each record gives: CDR3 DNA, CDR3 protein, clone size, V gene, D gene, J gene. A D gene is named only where the DNA matches it firmly. Only part of the rows carry a size: once, few, many, or a class if the clone is expanded.

TGCGCCAGCAGAGGAGTGGGACAGGACACCGGGGAGCTGTTTTTT | CASRGVGQDTGELFF | many | TRBV5-1 | TRBD1 | TRBJ2-2
TGTGCCAGCAGTTCGACTAGCGGGGCGTCGAGCTCCTACAATGAGCAGTTCTTC | CASSSTSGASSSYNEQFF | few | TRBV12-3/TRBV12-4 | TRBD2 | TRBJ2-1
TGTGCCAGCAGTGACCAGGGGGGTCGGGGTAGGAATCAGCCCCAGCATTTT | CASSDQGGRGRNQPQHF | . | TRBV6-6 | TRBD1 | TRBJ1-5
TGCGCCAGCAGCCCCTACAAAGGGACGGGGAATGAAAAACTGTTTTTT | CASSPYKGTGNEKLFF | few | TRBV5-1 | . | TRBJ1-4
TGCGCCAGCAGCCCGAGCCAAGGGGGGGCCTACAATGAGCAGTTCTTC | CASSPSQGGAYNEQFF | few | TRBV4-3 | . | TRBJ2-1
TGTGCCAGCAGTGAAGTATTTAGGGTCCATCAGCCCCAGCATTTT | CASSEVFRVHQPQHF | few | TRBV2 | . | TRBJ1-5
TGTGCCATCAGTGAGACTCGACTCCGGGACAGGGGAACTGAAGCTTTCTTT | CAISETRLRDRGTEAFF | . | TRBV10-3 | TRBD1 | TRBJ1-1
TGTGCCAGCACCCAATCCGAGGGGTACCGAAATCAGCCCCAGCATTTT | CASTQSEGYRNQPQHF | . | TRBV6-1 | . | TRBJ1-5
TGTGCCACCAGCAGAGCCAAGGGGAAGCATAACTATGGCTACACCTTC | CATSRAKGKHNYGYTF | few | TRBV15 | . | TRBJ1-2
TGTGCCAGCAGGCCACGTAAGGGACAGCGAAATGGCTACACCTTC | CASRPRKGQRNGYTF | many | TRBV7-9 | TRBD1 | TRBJ1-2